This T cell receptor beta chain derives from a study of cytomegalovirus exposure and HLA in healthy donors. Study-wide findings and caveats: When the data were analyzed later, several of the most significant clusters appeared to be linked to common viral pathogens.

With respect to this clone: The antigen is undetermined.

Germline values: CDR1 SEHNR, CDR2 FQNEAQ (reference sequence). Trimming took 10 bases from V and 0 from J, leaving 11 bases between them. The CDR3 spans 13 residues. PCR amplification relied on 60 Vbeta primers (plus 13 Jbeta primers). Data came from immunoSEQ multiplex PCR; TCRdb stores just in-frame clones and leaves some out. The sample lists approximately 150,000 clones; roughly 80% were seen once. The sample comprised PBMCs. The chain couples TRBV7-9 to TRBJ2-3; the D gene is possibly TRBD2 (5 bases). This TCR came from a man aged 25-45 years in good health and CMV-seronegative. The CDR3 here is CAISAFSTDTQYF. CDR3 nucleotide sequence: TGTGCCATTAGCGCGTTCAGCACAGATACGCAGTATTTT.